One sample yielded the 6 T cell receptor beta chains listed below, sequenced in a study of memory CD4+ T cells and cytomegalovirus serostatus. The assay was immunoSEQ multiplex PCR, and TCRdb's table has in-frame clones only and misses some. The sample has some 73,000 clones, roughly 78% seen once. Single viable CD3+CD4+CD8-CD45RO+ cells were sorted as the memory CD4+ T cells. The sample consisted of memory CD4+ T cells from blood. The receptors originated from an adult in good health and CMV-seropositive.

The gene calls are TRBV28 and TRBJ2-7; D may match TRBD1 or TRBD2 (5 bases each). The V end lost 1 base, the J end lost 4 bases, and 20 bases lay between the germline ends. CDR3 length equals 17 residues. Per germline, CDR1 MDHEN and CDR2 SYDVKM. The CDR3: CASSLYKMIGARYEQYF. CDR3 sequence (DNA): TGTGCCAGCAGTTTATACAAGATGATCGGGGCCCGGTACGAGCAGTACTTC.

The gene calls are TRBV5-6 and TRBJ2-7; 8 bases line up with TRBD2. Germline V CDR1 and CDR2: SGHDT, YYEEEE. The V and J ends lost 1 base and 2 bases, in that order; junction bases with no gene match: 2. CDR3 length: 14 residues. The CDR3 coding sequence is TGTGCCAGCAGCTTGCTTAGCGGGGCCTACGAGCAGTACGTC. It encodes CASSLLSGAYEQYV.

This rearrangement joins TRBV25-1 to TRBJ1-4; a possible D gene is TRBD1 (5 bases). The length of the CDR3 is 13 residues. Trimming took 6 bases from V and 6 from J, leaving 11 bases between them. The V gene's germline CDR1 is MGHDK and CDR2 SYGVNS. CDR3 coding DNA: TGTGCCAGCAGCAGGGAATTCGATGAAAAACTGTTTTTT. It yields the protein CASSREFDEKLFF.

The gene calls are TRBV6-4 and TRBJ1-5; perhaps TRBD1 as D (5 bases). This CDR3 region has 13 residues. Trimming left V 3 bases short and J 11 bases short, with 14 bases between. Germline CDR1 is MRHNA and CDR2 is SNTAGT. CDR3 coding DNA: TGTGCCAGCAGTGAAAACAGAAGGGGAGCCCAGCATTTT. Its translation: CASSENRRGAQHF.

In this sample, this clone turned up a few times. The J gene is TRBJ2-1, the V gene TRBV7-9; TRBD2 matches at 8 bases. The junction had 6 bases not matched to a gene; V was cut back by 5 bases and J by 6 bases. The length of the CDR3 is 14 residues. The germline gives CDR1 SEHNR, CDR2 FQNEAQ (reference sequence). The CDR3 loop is CASSPTGTSNEQFF. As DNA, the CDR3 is TGTGCCAGCAGCCCAACCGGGACTAGCAATGAGCAGTTCTTC.

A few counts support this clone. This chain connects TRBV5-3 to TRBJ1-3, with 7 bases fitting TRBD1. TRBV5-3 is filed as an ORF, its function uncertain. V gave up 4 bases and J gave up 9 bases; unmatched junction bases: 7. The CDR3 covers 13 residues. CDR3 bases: TGTGCCAGAAGCCAACGGGACAGTGGCACCATATATTTT. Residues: CARSQRDSGTIYF.